The source of this T cell receptor (beta chain) is a study of T cell responses to AZD1222 COVID-19 vaccine. Profiled with immunoSEQ multiplex PCR; TCRdb holds only in-frame clones, not every one. The data hold fewer than 200,000 clones, with roughly 92% observed a single time. Germline-derived CDR1 and CDR2 are MNHEY and SMNVEV (reference sequence). This CDR3 spans 15 amino acids. With 4 bases clipped from V and 2 bases from J, the junction kept 4 bases outside the gene matches. Sequences were derived from peripheral blood, sampled on day 0 of AZD1222 vaccination. The TCR was taken from an adult in good health. The rearrangement links TRBV27 to TRBJ2-5, with 10 bases that match TRBD2. This chain's CDR3 is CASSSIAGGQETQYF. The CDR3 DNA sequence: TGTGCCAGCAGTTCCATAGCGGGGGGTCAAGAGACCCAGTACTTC.